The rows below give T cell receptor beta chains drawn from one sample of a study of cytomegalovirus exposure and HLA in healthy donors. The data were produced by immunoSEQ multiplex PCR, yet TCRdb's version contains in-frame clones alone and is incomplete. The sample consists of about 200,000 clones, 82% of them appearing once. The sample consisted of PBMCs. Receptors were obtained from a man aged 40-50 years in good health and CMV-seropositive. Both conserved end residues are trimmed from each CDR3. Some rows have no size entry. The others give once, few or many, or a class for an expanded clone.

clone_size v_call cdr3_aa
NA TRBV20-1 SAGTTDTQY
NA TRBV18 ASSPGIERESYNEQF
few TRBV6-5 ASSYVTSGRETQY
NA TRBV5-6 ASSVYSGANVLT
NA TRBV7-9 ASSLGTGNQPQH
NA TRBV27 ASSLWGVGNTEAF
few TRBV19 ASRDRYSNQPQH
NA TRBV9 ASSVGRVGNTEAF
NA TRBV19 ASSIEGGGETQY
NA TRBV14 ASSRALGATGELF
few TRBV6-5 ASSRGRMAF
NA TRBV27 ASSLGTGVRMNTEAF
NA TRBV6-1 ASSEALRGTGIRPQH
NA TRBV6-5 ASSQKGARGYT
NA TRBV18 ASSWREGQETQY
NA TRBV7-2 ASSLEPGPSGITGELF
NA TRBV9 ASSVRPRAGFLSYNEQF
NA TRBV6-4 ASSEGADHNEQF
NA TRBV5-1 ASRTENLAGLNIQY
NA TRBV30 AWAQTTNEKLF
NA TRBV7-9 ASSPSGSSYNEQF
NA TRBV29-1 SVDRGSSNEQF
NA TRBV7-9 ASSLDGFGGQF
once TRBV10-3 AISALAGGSNEQF
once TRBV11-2 ASSFPMGGRRTGELF
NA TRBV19 ASSITSGSYEQY
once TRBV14 ASSQRGLAGVIIETQY
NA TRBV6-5 ASSLTTGSGNTIY
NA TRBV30 AWSPSSGGYT
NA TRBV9 ASSPWTSGRDEQF
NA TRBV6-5 AARRGFVTNSGYT
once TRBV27 ASSFGQSSGANVLT
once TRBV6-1 ASSAAFGRRADTQY
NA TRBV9 ASSVSAGQGYLETQY
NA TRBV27 ASKTLGAEAF